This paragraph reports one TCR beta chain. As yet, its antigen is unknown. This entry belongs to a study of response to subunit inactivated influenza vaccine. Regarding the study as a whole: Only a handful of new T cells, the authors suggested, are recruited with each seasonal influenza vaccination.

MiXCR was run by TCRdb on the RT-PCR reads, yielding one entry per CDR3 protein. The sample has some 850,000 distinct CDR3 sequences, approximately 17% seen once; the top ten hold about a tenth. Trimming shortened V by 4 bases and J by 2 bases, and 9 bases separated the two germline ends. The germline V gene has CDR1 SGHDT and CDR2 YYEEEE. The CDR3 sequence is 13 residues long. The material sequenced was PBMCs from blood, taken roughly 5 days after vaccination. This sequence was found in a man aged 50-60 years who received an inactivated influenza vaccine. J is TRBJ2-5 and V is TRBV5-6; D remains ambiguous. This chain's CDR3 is CASSNDIQETQYF. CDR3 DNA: TGTGCCAGCAGCAACGACATTCAAGAGACCCAGTACTTC. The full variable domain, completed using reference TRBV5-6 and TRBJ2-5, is DAGVTQSPTHLIKTRGQQVTLRCSPKSGHDTVSWYQQALGQGPQFIFQYYEEEERQRGNFPDRFSGHQFPNYSSELNVNALLLGDSALYLCASSNDIQETQYFGPGTRLLVL.